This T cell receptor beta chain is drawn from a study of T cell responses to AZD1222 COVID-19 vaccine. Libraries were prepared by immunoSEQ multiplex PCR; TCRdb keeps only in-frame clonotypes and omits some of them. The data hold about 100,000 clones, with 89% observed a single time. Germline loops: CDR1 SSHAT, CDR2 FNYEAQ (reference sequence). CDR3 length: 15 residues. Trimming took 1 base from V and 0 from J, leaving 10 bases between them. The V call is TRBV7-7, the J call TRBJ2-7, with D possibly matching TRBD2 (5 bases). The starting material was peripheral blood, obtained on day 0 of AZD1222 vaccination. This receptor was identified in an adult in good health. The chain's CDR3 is CASSLGFSDSYEQYF. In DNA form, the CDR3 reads TGTGCCAGCAGCTTAGGATTTAGCGACTCCTACGAGCAGTACTTC.